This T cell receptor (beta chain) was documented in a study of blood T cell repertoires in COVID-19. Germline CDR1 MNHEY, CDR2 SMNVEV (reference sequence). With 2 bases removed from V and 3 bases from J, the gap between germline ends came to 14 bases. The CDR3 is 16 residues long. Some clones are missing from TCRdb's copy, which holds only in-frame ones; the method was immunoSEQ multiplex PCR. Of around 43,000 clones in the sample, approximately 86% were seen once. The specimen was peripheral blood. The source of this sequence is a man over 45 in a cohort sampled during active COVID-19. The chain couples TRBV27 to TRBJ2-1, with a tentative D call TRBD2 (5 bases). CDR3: CASSLRGAEYYNEQFF. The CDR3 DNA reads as TGTGCCAGCAGTTTAAGAGGAGCGGAATACTACAATGAGCAGTTCTTC.